This T cell receptor (beta chain) stems from a study of early T cells in non-severe SARS-CoV-2 infection. In the study overall: The input, bulk RNA from unsorted whole blood, was sequenced, and chains were unpaired.

This clonotype was detected only a few times. What it binds is unknown. General study findings and limits: Database matching using VDJdb favored anti-spike CD8 responses, with private and CD4 specificities left missing.

Germline loops: CDR1 LGHDT, CDR2 YNNKEL (reference sequence). This CDR3 has 14 residues. After removal of 2 bases from V and 6 bases from J, the junction contained 6 bases not matched to a gene. Individual cDNA molecules were tagged with unique molecular identifiers, the study reported. From the 5' RACE reads, TCRdb called clonotypes with MiXCR, one entry per CDR3 protein. The sample lists 50,000 to 80,000 distinct CDR3 sequences; about 10% were seen once. Source: whole blood, taken at baseline. V and J are TRBV3-1 and TRBJ1-1; TRBD1 matches 7 bases. The source is an adult who was a healthcare worker with PCR-confirmed SARS-CoV-2 infection or an uninfected control (not recorded which). The CDR3 spells CASSQMGQGAEAFF. CDR3 sequence (DNA): TGTGCCAGCAGCCAAATGGGGCAGGGGGCTGAAGCTTTCTTT.